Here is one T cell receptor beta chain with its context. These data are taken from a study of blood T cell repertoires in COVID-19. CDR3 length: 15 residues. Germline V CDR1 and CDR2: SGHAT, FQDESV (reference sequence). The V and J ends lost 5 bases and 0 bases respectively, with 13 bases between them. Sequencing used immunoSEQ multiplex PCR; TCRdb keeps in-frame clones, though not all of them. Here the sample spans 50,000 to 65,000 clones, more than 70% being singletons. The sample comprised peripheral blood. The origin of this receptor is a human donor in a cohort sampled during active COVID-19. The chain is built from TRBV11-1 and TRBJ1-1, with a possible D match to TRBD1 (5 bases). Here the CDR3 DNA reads TGTGCCAGCAGCACTCAGACAGACTTGAACACTGAAGCTTTCTTT. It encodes CASSTQTDLNTEAFF.